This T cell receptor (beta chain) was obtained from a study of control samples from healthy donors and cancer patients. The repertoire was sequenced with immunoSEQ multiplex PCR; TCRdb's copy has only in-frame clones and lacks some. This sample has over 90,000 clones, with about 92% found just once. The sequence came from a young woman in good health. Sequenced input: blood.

The CDR3 DNA sequence: TGTGCCAGCATCCGGCGGGGGGGCCAAGGAGATACGCAGTATTTT. It codes for CASIRRGGQGDTQYF. This chain joins TRBV6-5 and TRBJ2-3; 9 bases are shared with TRBD2. The CDR3 is made up of 15 amino acids. Trimming took 7 bases from V and 5 from J; bases not matched to a gene: 10. Germline V gene data show CDR1 as MNHEY and CDR2 as SVGAGI.